What follows are 28 T cell receptor beta chains derived from one specimen sequenced in a study of CD8 T cells in Susac syndrome. The RNA, roughly 0.5 to 1 ug, was put through reverse transcription using random hexamers. TCRdb processed the immunoSEQ multiplex PCR reads anew with MiXCR; each CDR3 protein has one entry. The repertoire holds about 200,000 distinct CDR3 sequences, with roughly 91% as singletons. Sequencing was carried out using CD4+ T cells from PBMCs. Source of these receptors: a human donor with Susac syndrome.

This sequence joins TRBV18 and TRBJ2-1, with a weak D call TRBD1 (7 bases). The germline gives CDR1 KGHSH, CDR2 LQKENI. Trimming left V 2 bases short and J 8 bases short, with 13 bases between. The CDR3 length is 14 residues. Here the CDR3 DNA reads TGTGCCAGCTCACCAGGAGGGGGCGTGGATGAGCAGTTCTTC. Amino acid sequence: CASSPGGGVDEQFF.

The J gene is TRBJ2-5, the V gene TRBV7-2; weak D call: TRBD1 (6 bases). This CDR3 has 14 amino acids. Trimming removed 5 bases from V and 2 bases from J, with 12 bases in between. The V gene's germline CDR1 is SGHTA and CDR2 FQGNSA. The CDR3 is CASSRGQPQETQYF. Here the CDR3 DNA reads TGTGCCAGCAGCCGCGGACAGCCACAAGAGACCCAGTACTTC.

The chain joins TRBV10-3 to TRBJ2-1; 11 bases align to TRBD2. The CDR3 consists of 17 residues. J was trimmed by 0 bases and V by 4 bases; bases with no gene match: 5. The germline CDR1 and CDR2 sequences are ENHRY and SYGVKD. CDR3 amino acids: CAISGLGTSGSYNEQFF. CDR3 nucleotide sequence: TGTGCCATCAGTGGCCTAGGGACTAGCGGCTCCTACAATGAGCAGTTCTTC.

This chain links TRBV6-6 with TRBJ2-6; TRBD1 matches at 8 bases. Germline lookup yields CDR1 MNHNY and CDR2 SVGAGI (reference sequence). The CDR3 loop spans 16 amino acids. V shed 4 bases and J 0 bases; nucleotides not matched to a gene: 2. CDR3 amino acids: CASSFTGGSGANVLTF. The CDR3 DNA sequence: TGTGCCAGCAGTTTCACAGGGGGCTCTGGGGCCAACGTCCTGACTTTC.

The chain joins TRBV14 to TRBJ2-7; tentative D call: TRBD2 (5 bases). The CDR3 length is 11 residues. V was pared by 9 bases and J by 2 bases, with 8 bases between. The germline V gene encodes CDR1 SGHDN and CDR2 FVKESK. This chain's CDR3 is CASGRTYEQYF. In DNA form, the CDR3 reads TGTGCCAGTGGGAGAACCTACGAGCAGTACTTC.

This chain connects TRBV20-1 to TRBJ2-2; 7 nucleotides align to TRBD1. Germline V CDR1 and CDR2: DFQATT, SNEGSKA (reference sequence). The CDR3 has 13 residues. The V gene end was trimmed by 6 bases and the J gene end by 1 base; junction bases not matched to a gene: 2. DNA of the CDR3: TGCAGTGCCCGGACAGGGAACACCGGGGAGCTGTTTTTT. Protein product: CSARTGNTGELFF.

This chain links TRBV11-2 with TRBJ1-4, with TRBD1 matching over 9 bases. Per germline, CDR1 SGHAT and CDR2 FQNNGV. This CDR3 has 15 residues. Losses at the gene ends were 4 bases for V and 6 bases for J; bases not matched to a gene: 6. Written as DNA, the CDR3 is TGTGCCAGCAGCTCGTCGGACAGGGGCGATGAAAAACTGTTTTTT. It specifies CASSSSDRGDEKLFF.

This clonotype was counted once. CDR3 sequence: CASSPGELYGYTF. The DNA for the CDR3 is TGTGCCAGCAGCCCGGGGGAGCTCTATGGCTACACCTTC. This chain uses TRBV7-9 with TRBJ1-2; D is possibly TRBD1 (5 bases). The CDR3 consists of 13 residues. Trimming cost V 5 bases and J 4 bases, with 11 bases left between them. The germline V gene has CDR1 SEHNR and CDR2 FQNEAQ (reference sequence).

In its sample, this clonotype was seen a few times. The gene calls are TRBV7-2 and TRBJ2-3, with 8 bases lining up with TRBD2. The V gene end was trimmed by 6 bases and the J gene end by 5 bases; junction bases not matched to a gene: 10. This CDR3 is 15 amino acids long. Germline CDR1 SGHTA, CDR2 FQGNSA. CDR3: CASSFQGTSGDTQYF. The CDR3 region has the DNA TGTGCCAGCAGTTTCCAAGGGACTAGTGGAGATACGCAGTATTTT.

This sequence joins TRBV9 and TRBJ2-3; tentatively, D is TRBD1 or TRBD2 (5 bases each). CDR3 length: 15 residues. Germline-derived CDR1 and CDR2 are SGDLS and YYNGEE. Between the trimmed V and J ends, which lost 0 bases and 5 bases, there was a span of 13 bases. This CDR3 reads CASSVEGTERDTQYF. The CDR3 coding sequence is TGTGCCAGCAGCGTAGAGGGGACGGAGCGAGATACGCAGTATTTT.

The J gene is TRBJ1-1, the V gene TRBV20-1; the match to TRBD1 covers 11 bases. Germline CDR1 and CDR2: DFQATT and SNEGSKA (reference sequence). This CDR3 has 14 amino acids. Unmatched junction bases numbered 3, after V lost 4 bases and J lost 2 bases. The CDR3 loop is CSATDRGRNTEAFF. The CDR3 DNA reads TGCAGTGCTACGGACAGGGGGCGAAACACTGAAGCTTTCTTT.

This chain links TRBV14 with TRBJ1-2; D is perhaps TRBD1 (5 bases). Germline lookup yields CDR1 SGHDN and CDR2 FVKESK. V was trimmed by 4 bases and J by 3 bases, leaving 9 bases between them. This CDR3 is built from 13 residues. The CDR3 nucleotides read TGTGCCAGCAGCCGAGGGGTAGACTATGGCTACACCTTC. Residues: CASSRGVDYGYTF. Full variable domain (remainder filled in from reference TRBV14 and TRBJ1-2): EAGVTQFPSHSVIEKGQTVTLRCDPISGHDNLYWYRRVMGKEIKFLLHFVKESKQDESGMPNNRFLAERTGGTYSTLKVQPAELEDSGVYFCASSRGVDYGYTFGSGTRLTVV.

The rearrangement uses TRBV3-1 and TRBJ2-1; tentatively, D is TRBD1 (5 bases). Germline lookup yields CDR1 LGHDT and CDR2 YNNKEL (reference sequence). V lost 4 bases, J lost 9 bases, and 10 bases lay in between. This CDR3 is 12 amino acids long. DNA of the CDR3: TGTGCCAGCAGCCCCAGGGCCAGTGAGCAGTTCTTC. Amino acids: CASSPRASEQFF.

The genes are TRBV20-1 and TRBJ2-1; a weak D match, TRBD2 (6 bases). The CDR3 contains 13 residues. Germline CDR1 is DFQATT and CDR2 is SNEGSKA (reference sequence). V was clipped by 7 bases and J by 10 bases, with 20 bases between them. The CDR3 spells CSGLAPQGKEQFF. The CDR3 nucleotides are TGCAGTGGTCTAGCGCCCCAAGGAAAGGAGCAGTTCTTC.

This rearrangement joins TRBV9 to TRBJ2-2; D call uncertain. V lost 2 bases and J lost 1, with 6 bases in between. CDR1 and CDR2 from the germline V gene are SGDLS and YYNGEE. The CDR3 covers 14 residues. The CDR3 region has the DNA TGTGCCAGCAGCGTTTTAGGGAACACCGGGGAGCTGTTTTTT. Translating it yields CASSVLGNTGELFF.

The V call is TRBV13, the J call TRBJ2-7; TRBD1 aligns across 7 bases. Germline V lookup: CDR1 PRHDT, CDR2 FYEKMQ (reference sequence). V lost 3 bases and J lost 7; bases outside the gene matches: 6. CDR3 size: 13 residues. CDR3 DNA: TGTGCCAGCAGCTTGGATAGGGGGCAGGAGCAGTACTTC. Residues: CASSLDRGQEQYF.

The chain couples TRBV20-1 to TRBJ2-7; 7 bases align to TRBD1. This CDR3 comprises 12 residues. Trimming at V came to 5 bases and at J to 4 bases, leaving 5 bases not matched to a gene. CDR1 and CDR2 (germline): DFQATT, SNEGSKA (reference sequence). The CDR3 reads CSALTGSYEQYF. CDR3 DNA sequence: TGCAGTGCTTTGACAGGGTCGTACGAGCAGTACTTC.

This CDR3 is CASSLNANEQFF. The CDR3 nucleotides read TGTGCCAGCAGCTTGAACGCCAATGAGCAGTTCTTC. The chain has TRBV5-4 and TRBJ2-1, with D unclear. Trimming took 1 base from V and 6 from J, leaving 5 bases between them. The germline CDR1 and CDR2 sequences are SGHNT and YYREEE (reference sequence). The CDR3 extends over 12 amino acids.

The rearrangement joins TRBV20-1 to TRBJ2-7, with a possible D match to TRBD2 (5 bases). CDR1 is DFQATT and CDR2 is SNEGSKA in the germline V gene (reference sequence). V lost 5 bases to trimming and J lost 6 bases, with 8 bases between them. This CDR3 has 10 amino acids. The CDR3 loop is CSAGGSEQYF. DNA of the CDR3: TGCAGTGCTGGAGGTTCCGAGCAGTACTTC.

The V and J genes are TRBV10-3 and TRBJ1-1, with TRBD1 as a possible D gene (5 bases). The CDR3 spans 15 residues. Germline lookup yields CDR1 ENHRY and CDR2 SYGVKD. Deletions cut 5 bases from V and 2 bases from J, with 15 bases between. CDR3 DNA sequence: TGTGCCATCAGTCCCGGGGGGGACTCCAACACTGAAGCTTTCTTT. Encoded protein: CAISPGGDSNTEAFF.

V and J are TRBV4-1 and TRBJ2-5; 8 nucleotides match TRBD2. This CDR3 has 14 residues. V lost 1 base and J lost 3; bases outside the gene matches: 1. Looked up from germline, CDR1 is MGHRA and CDR2 is YSYEKL. The CDR3 region is CASSQGTSKETQYF. CDR3 sequence (DNA): TGCGCCAGCAGCCAAGGGACTAGCAAAGAGACCCAGTACTTC.

The chain employs TRBV7-6 and TRBJ2-1, with D unclear. This CDR3 region has 13 residues. V was clipped by 1 base and J by 7 bases, with 8 bases between them. CDR1 and CDR2 from the germline V gene are SGHVS and FNYEAQ. CDR3 coding DNA: TGTGCCAGCAGCTTAGACTCTGGTAATGAGCAGTTCTTC. Residues: CASSLDSGNEQFF. The full variable domain, with the rest looked up from reference TRBV7-6 and TRBJ2-1, is GAGVSQSPRYKVTKRGQDVALRCDPISGHVSLYWYRQALGQGPEFLTYFNYEAQQDKSGLPNDRFSAERPEGSISTLTIQRTEQRDSAMYRCASSLDSGNEQFFGPGTRLTVL.

The chain links TRBV10-3 to TRBJ1-1; tentative D call: TRBD1 (5 bases). V was pared by 4 bases and J by 4 bases, with 7 bases between. The CDR3 loop spans 12 amino acids. Germline CDR1 is ENHRY and CDR2 is SYGVKD. The CDR3: CAISVQGTEAFF. The CDR3 DNA reads as TGTGCCATCAGTGTTCAGGGCACTGAAGCTTTCTTT.

This chain joins TRBV7-9 and TRBJ2-7; 7 nucleotides line up with TRBD2. Losses at the gene ends were 6 bases for V and 0 bases for J; bases not matched to a gene: 20. CDR1 is SEHNR, CDR2 FQNEAQ, per germline (reference sequence). This CDR3 region has 19 residues. This CDR3 reads CASRQNLKVLAAVSYEQYF. CDR3 DNA: TGTGCCAGCAGGCAAAACCTAAAAGTGCTAGCGGCGGTCTCCTACGAGCAGTACTTC. Using reference TRBV7-9 and TRBJ2-7 for the parts outside the CDR3, the full variable domain is DTGVSQNPRHKITKRGQNVTFRCDPISEHNRLYWYRQTLGQGPEFLTYFQNEAQLEKSRLLSDRFSAERPKGSFSTLEIQRTEQGDSAMYLCASRQNLKVLAAVSYEQYFGPGTRLTVT.

The chain joins TRBV3-1 to TRBJ2-5; possibly TRBD2 for D (5 bases). Germline-derived CDR1 and CDR2 are LGHDT and YNNKEL (reference sequence). Deletions cut 3 bases from V and 4 bases from J, with 12 bases between. The CDR3 runs 14 residues. Here the CDR3 DNA reads TGTGCCAGCAGCCATGGGGAGAAGAGAGAGACCCAGTACTTC. The encoded protein is CASSHGEKRETQYF.

The rearrangement joins TRBV15 to TRBJ1-2; a possible D gene is TRBD1 (6 bases). CDR1 is LNHNV and CDR2 is YYDKDF in the germline V gene (reference sequence). The CDR3 consists of 12 residues. Trimming removed 5 bases from V and 7 bases from J, with 11 bases in between. Here the CDR3 reads CATSEQGAGYTF. The CDR3 coding sequence is TGTGCCACCAGCGAACAGGGAGCTGGCTACACCTTC.

V usage is TRBV27 and J usage is TRBJ2-7, with D possibly being TRBD1 (6 bases). The germline gives CDR1 MNHEY, CDR2 SMNVEV (reference sequence). The CDR3 sequence is 12 residues long. Trimming removed 4 bases at V and 6 bases at J, with 10 bases between. This CDR3 reads CASSYRVGEQYF. CDR3 DNA sequence: TGTGCCAGCAGTTACAGGGTGGGCGAGCAGTACTTC.

This sequence joins TRBV20-1 and TRBJ2-3, with TRBD1 identical over 7 bases. The V segment lost 6 bases and the J segment 2 bases; nucleotides outside the gene matches: 8. The V gene's germline CDR1 is DFQATT and CDR2 SNEGSKA (reference sequence). CDR3 length: 14 amino acids. As DNA, the CDR3 is TGCAGTGCGAAACGACAGGGCCTCACAGATACGCAGTATTTT. Its protein product is CSAKRQGLTDTQYF.